Each of the 8 T cell receptor beta chains below was sequenced from the same sample in a study of metastatic and nonmetastatic thyroid tumors. Thyroid surgery had not been preceded by any treatment in any patient. TCRdb re-analyzed the PCR reads using MiXCR. Among approximately 41,000 clones, over 25% were seen once, and the ten largest hold 9.9%. Sequenced input: blood. The receptors derive from a male donor with papillary thyroid cancer or a benign thyroid nodule (not recorded which). Some clones in this sample may be carry-over from other donors' samples.

This rearrangement joins TRBV5-1 to TRBJ1-1; 9 nucleotides align to TRBD1. Germline values: CDR1 SGHRS, CDR2 YFSETQ. This CDR3 spans 14 amino acids. V dropped 4 bases and J dropped 7; count of bases not matched to a gene: 8. This chain's CDR3 is CASSTGQGTGEAFF. The CDR3 region has the DNA TGCGCCAGCAGCACGGGACAGGGAACGGGTGAAGCTTTCTTT.

By its share, this clone is medium-sized. The CDR3 DNA reads TGTGCCAGCAGCCCAATTTTAAGGAATAATTCACCCCTCCACTTT. It encodes CASSPILRNNSPLHF. This rearrangement joins TRBV28 to TRBJ1-6; D unclear. V was cut by 6 bases and J by 5 bases, with 14 bases left in between. This CDR3 has 15 residues. From germline, CDR1 is MDHEN and CDR2 SYDVKM.

This clone is medium-sized. This sequence joins TRBV28 and TRBJ2-7; D is perhaps TRBD1 or TRBD2 (5 bases each). The CDR3 length is 13 residues. The ends were cut back, 3 bases at V and 6 bases at J, with 12 bases in the middle. CDR1 MDHEN and CDR2 SYDVKM come from the germline V gene. CDR3 sequence reads: CASSFRERGEQYF. For the CDR3, the DNA is TGTGCCAGCAGTTTTCGGGAAAGGGGCGAGCAGTACTTC.

This clone was counted only a few times. The genes are TRBV6-1 and TRBJ2-2; a weak D match, TRBD1 (6 bases). The CDR3 is 14 residues long. Germline V gene data show CDR1 as MNHNS and CDR2 as SASEGT. With 6 bases removed from V and 1 base from J, the gap between germline ends came to 9 bases. As DNA, the CDR3 is TGTGCCAGCAGGAAACAGGGGAACACCGGGGAGCTGTTTTTT. Protein sequence: CASRKQGNTGELFF.

There are a few counts of this clone. Given a much more abundant clone one base away, this may be a read error. This sample includes further DNA sequences coding for the same CDR3. The chain combines TRBV6-1 with TRBJ2-3; 8 bases fit TRBD2. From germline, CDR1 is MNHNS and CDR2 SASEGT. Losses at the gene ends were 6 bases for V and 2 bases for J; bases not matched to a gene: 10. This CDR3 has 16 amino acids. The CDR3 here is CASSPGGGLLTDTQYF. The DNA of the CDR3 is TGTGCCAGCAGCCCCGGGGGGGGTCTCCTCACAGATACGCAGTATTTT.

This chain connects TRBV24-1 to TRBJ2-7, with D possibly matching TRBD2 (5 bases). This CDR3 contains 16 residues. The germline CDR1 and CDR2 sequences are KGHDR and SFDVKD. V lost 2 bases to trimming and J lost 3 bases, with 16 bases between them. The CDR3 nucleotides are TGTGCCACCAGTGATTGGTTGGGAGCAACTTTCTACGAGCAGTACTTC. Its translation is CATSDWLGATFYEQYF.

This clone has more than one count but fewer than ten. The chain uses TRBV6-5 and TRBJ2-3; D is possibly TRBD2 (7 bases). This CDR3 contains 15 residues. In germline, CDR1 is MNHEY, CDR2 SVGAGI. Between the trimmed V and J ends, which lost 2 bases and 3 bases, there was a span of 12 bases. CDR3 nucleotide sequence: TGTGCCAGCAGTTACCGGGGGGCTGGAACAGATACGCAGTATTTT. Translation gives CASSYRGAGTDTQYF.

This chain uses TRBV19 with TRBJ2-1; D ambiguous. The CDR3 totals 11 residues. The V gene's germline CDR1 is LNHDA and CDR2 SQIVND (reference sequence). V lost 6 bases, J lost 7 bases, and 7 bases lay in between. CDR3 amino acids: CASRLTNEQFF. The CDR3 bases are TGTGCCAGTAGACTAACGAATGAGCAGTTCTTC.